Below are 18 T cell receptor beta chains sequenced from a single sample in a study of molecular identifiers for immune sequencing clone quantification. TCRdb re-called the PCR reads through MiXCR, storing one row per CDR3 protein. The sample yields around 470,000 distinct CDR3 sequences, about a fifth seen once. The sequenced sample was naive CD8+ T cells from blood, with Jurkat cell RNA spiked in. The subset here: FACS-sorted CD8+CD4-CCR7+CD45RA+ naive T cells. The receptor set was obtained from a human donor in good health. Some libraries in this study had Jurkat cell RNA spiked in.

This clonotype was detected ten times or more. J is TRBJ1-1 and V is TRBV7-9; D may be TRBD1 (5 bases). Germline V CDR1 and CDR2: SEHNR, FQNEAQ (reference sequence). The CDR3 is made up of 13 amino acids. V lost 4 bases to trimming and J lost 2 bases, with 8 bases between them. The CDR3 region has the DNA TGTGCCAGCAGCTCTGGGGCTAACACTGAAGCTTTCTTT. This translates into CASSSGANTEAFF.

Worth noting for this clonotype: This may stem from a read error, because a much larger clone lies one nucleotide away. This rearrangement joins TRBV13 to TRBJ2-2; tentative D call: TRBD2 (6 bases). The CDR3 is 15 residues long. Germline CDR1 PRHDT, CDR2 FYEKMQ (reference sequence). With 6 bases removed from V and 4 bases from J, the gap between germline ends came to 15 bases. The CDR3 here is CASSQRLESTGELFF. CDR3 DNA: TGTGCCAGCAGTCAACGACTAGAATCCACCGGGGAGCTGTTTTTT. Combining the CDR3 with reference TRBV13 and TRBJ2-2 gives the whole variable domain AAGVIQSPRHLIKEKRETATLKCYPIPRHDTVYWYQQGPGQDPQFLISFYEKMQSDKGSIPDRFSAQQFSDYHSELNMSSLELGDSALYFCASSQRLESTGELFFGEGSRLTVL.

The gene calls are TRBV7-9 and TRBJ2-3; 10 bases line up with TRBD2. V was pared by 5 bases and J by 1 base, with 6 bases of the junction left unmatched. CDR1 is SEHNR and CDR2 is FQNEAQ in the germline V gene (reference sequence). CDR3 length equals 16 residues. CDR3 in DNA: TGTGCCAGCAGCGCAACCGGGACTAGCGGCACAGATACGCAGTATTTT. It encodes CASSATGTSGTDTQYF.

Notes on this clonotype: With a much larger clone just one base away, this may be a read error. The chain is built from TRBV6-5 and TRBJ2-3; either TRBD1 or TRBD2 may fit D (5 bases each). V gave up 7 bases and J gave up 4 bases, with 15 bases separating them. Germline V gives CDR1 MNHEY, CDR2 SVGAGI. The length of the CDR3 is 14 residues. CDR3 amino acids: CASNPGWGADTQYF. CDR3 DNA sequence: TGTGCCAGCAACCCGGGGTGGGGCGCAGATACGCAGTATTTT.

V and J are TRBV19 and TRBJ2-7, with 9 bases aligning to TRBD2. The CDR3 runs to 14 residues. V shed 4 bases and J 3 bases; nucleotides not matched to a gene: 4. Germline loops: CDR1 LNHDA, CDR2 SQIVND (reference sequence). The chain's CDR3 is CASSNSGGLYEQYF. The CDR3 bases are TGTGCCAGTAGTAATAGCGGGGGCCTCTACGAGCAGTACTTC.

This clonotype was picked up many times. The chain couples TRBV29-1 to TRBJ1-4; 8 positions match TRBD1. The CDR3 has 13 residues. Germline V gene data show CDR1 as SQVTM and CDR2 as ANQGSEA. The trim removed 6 bases at V and 7 bases at J, leaving 7 bases unmatched. In DNA, the CDR3 is TGCAGCGTGCCCCTACAGGGGGGTGAAAAACTGTTTTTT. Amino acids: CSVPLQGGEKLFF.

Ten or more counts support this clonotype. V is TRBV6-1 and J is TRBJ1-1; D ambiguous. The ends were cut back, 7 bases at V and 11 bases at J, with 14 bases in the middle. This CDR3 has 11 residues. The germline V gene has CDR1 MNHNS and CDR2 SASEGT. The DNA of the CDR3 is TGTGCCAGCATAGGTTCTTCAGGCGCTTTCTTT. Protein: CASIGSSGAFF.

Regarding this clonotype: An end of the junction does not agree with germline; a read error may underlie this. V is TRBV13 and J is TRBJ2-3, with a tentative D call TRBD2 (6 bases). Germline V gene sequence: CDR1 PRHDT, CDR2 FYEKMQ (reference sequence). CDR3 length equals 17 residues. The CDR3 nucleotides read TGTGCCAGCAGCTTAGCGATGGAGCCCGGGGGAACAGATGCGCAGTATTTT. This translates into CASSLAMEPGGTDAQYF.

The chain couples TRBV12-3 or TRBV12-4 to TRBJ2-2; D may be TRBD2 (6 bases). The CDR3 has 18 residues. Trimming took off 2 bases at V and 4 bases at J, with 20 bases between the two ends. CDR3 in DNA: TGTGCCAGCAGTTTATTGGGGGGTGGGGGGATGACCACCGGGGAGCTGTTTTTT. Its protein product is CASSLLGGGGMTTGELFF.

Regarding this clonotype: One end of the junction varies from germline; a read error may be responsible. J is TRBJ2-7 and V is TRBV18, with D perhaps matching TRBD2 (5 bases). Per germline, CDR1 KGHSH and CDR2 LQKENI. This CDR3 spans 12 amino acids. The CDR3 here is CACSLGDYEQYF. DNA for the CDR3: TGTGCCTGCTCACTCGGGGACTACGAGCAGTACTTC. Based on the CDR3 plus reference TRBV18 and TRBJ2-7, the full variable domain is NAGVMQNPRHLVRRRGQEARLRCSPMKGHSHVYWYRQLPEEGLKFMVYLQKENIIDESGMPKERFSAEFPKEGPSILRIQQVVRGDSAAYFCACSLGDYEQYFGPGTRLTVT.

This clonotype was detected ten times or more. The V call is TRBV5-1, the J call TRBJ1-1; 7 positions match TRBD1. Germline values: CDR1 SGHRS, CDR2 YFSETQ. The trim removed 4 bases at V and 0 bases at J, leaving 6 bases unmatched. CDR3 length: 15 residues. The CDR3 region is CASSPTGAMNTEAFF. The CDR3 DNA is TGCGCCAGCAGCCCAACAGGGGCGATGAACACTGAAGCTTTCTTT.

This clonotype was seen ten or more times. J is TRBJ2-1 and V is TRBV4-1, with D hard to call. Germline V gives CDR1 MGHRA, CDR2 YSYEKL. V lost 4 bases, J lost 0 bases, and 7 bases lay in between. The CDR3 is 14 residues long. The chain's CDR3 is CASSPVNSYNEQFF. CDR3 coding DNA: TGCGCCAGCAGCCCGGTGAACTCCTACAATGAGCAGTTCTTC.

In its sample, this clonotype was seen a few times. The V and J genes are TRBV27 and TRBJ2-7, with D unclear. The CDR3 runs 13 residues. Germline V gene sequence: CDR1 MNHEY, CDR2 SMNVEV (reference sequence). The germline V and J ends were trimmed by 3 bases and 3 bases, with 9 bases remaining between them. This CDR3 reads CASSFASHYEQYF. For the CDR3, the DNA is TGTGCCAGCAGTTTCGCCAGCCACTACGAGCAGTACTTC.

Regarding this clonotype: One base away lies a much larger clone, so this may be a sequencing read error. The CDR3 end shows no conserved phenylalanine or tryptophan, and so a read error is likely. The gene calls are TRBV4-1 and TRBJ2-7; D unclear. The ends were cut back, 1 base at V and 7 bases at J, with 14 bases in the middle. In germline, CDR1 is MGHRA, CDR2 YSYEKL. This CDR3 region has 14 residues. CDR3 sequence: CASSQVKDREEQYS. Written as DNA, the CDR3 is TGCGCCAGCAGCCAAGTTAAGGACCGCGAGGAGCAGTACTCC.

This clonotype has a count of ten or more. V gene TRBV4-1 combines with J gene TRBJ1-6; no clear D. This CDR3 has 15 residues. Trimming pared 4 bases from V and 10 bases from J, leaving 17 bases between. CDR1 is MGHRA and CDR2 is YSYEKL in the germline V gene. This CDR3 reads CASSRDGVGQSPLHF. The CDR3 region has the DNA TGCGCCAGCAGCCGCGATGGAGTCGGGCAGTCACCCCTCCACTTT.

J is TRBJ2-7 and V is TRBV15, with a weak D call TRBD2 (5 bases). The V gene's germline CDR1 is LNHNV and CDR2 YYDKDF (reference sequence). Trimming removed 6 bases at V and 4 bases at J, with 19 bases between. This CDR3 is 15 amino acids long. For the CDR3, the DNA is TGTGCCACCAGGTACCGGGATCAGGCGGCTTACGAGCAGTACTTC. This codes for CATRYRDQAAYEQYF.

Details on this clonotype: This sequence may be a read error, since a much larger clone differs from it by one base. The CDR3: CASKNLNTEAFF. The CDR3 coding sequence is TGTGCCAGCAAAAACCTGAACACTGAAGCTTTCTTT. The rearrangement links TRBV27 to TRBJ1-1; D unclear. The V and J ends lost 7 bases and 0 bases respectively, with 6 bases between them. CDR1 MNHEY and CDR2 SMNVEV come from the germline V gene (reference sequence). This CDR3 is built from 12 residues.

This clonotype came up many times. This sequence joins TRBV5-5 and TRBJ2-3; 15 bases are shared with TRBD2. The CDR3 spans 16 residues. CDR1 is SGHKS and CDR2 is YYEKEE in the germline V gene (reference sequence). Losses at the gene ends were 3 bases for V and 5 bases for J; bases not matched to a gene: 4. The chain's CDR3 is CASSWGLAGGGDTQYF. CDR3 DNA: TGTGCCAGCAGCTGGGGACTAGCGGGGGGTGGAGATACGCAGTATTTT.